These 8 T cell receptor beta chains came from one sample sequenced in a study of beta chain features in type 1 diabetes. Study observations and caveats: In every one of the four CD4+ subsets, TCRB CDR3s were moderately but significantly shorter in Type 1 diabetes patients.

The isolated RNA, all of it, was reverse transcribed, so expressed TCRB transcripts were what got sequenced. Sequencing was performed with immunoSEQ multiplex PCR; in TCRdb, only in-frame clones are kept and a portion is missing. The table has fewer than 450,000 clones, approximately 12% seen once. For these TCRs, the target antigens are not known. The sample comprised naive CD4+ T cells from blood. These receptors all come from a woman between 18 and 29 years old with type 1 diabetes.

The chain carries TRBV29-1 and TRBJ1-1; the match to TRBD1 covers 8 bases. CDR1 is SQVTM, CDR2 ANQGSEA, per germline. The length of the CDR3 is 13 residues. The ends lost 6 bases at V and 11 bases at J; junction bases unmatched: 14. In DNA form, the CDR3 reads TGCAGCGTCACCGGACAGGGAGGGATTCGGGCTTTCTTT. Translated, it gives CSVTGQGGIRAFF.

This clone was seen more than once but under ten times. This chain uses TRBV30 with TRBJ1-3; D may be TRBD1 (5 bases). The CDR3 covers 12 residues. The V end lost 8 bases, the J end lost 2 bases, and 10 bases lay between the germline ends. Per the germline V gene, CDR1 is GTSNPN and CDR2 is SVGIG (reference sequence). CDR3 sequence reads: CAAGGAGNTIYF. The CDR3 nucleotides read TGTGCCGCCGGGGGGGCTGGAAACACCATATATTTT.

Worth noting for this clone: At the DNA level, this CDR3 is encoded by other sequences in the same sample as well. V usage is TRBV7-9 and J usage is TRBJ2-1, with 9 bases identical to TRBD2. The J segment lost 8 bases and the V segment lost 1 base, leaving 3 bases of the junction unmatched. The CDR3 is made up of 14 amino acids. The germline CDR1 and CDR2 sequences are SEHNR and FQNEAQ (reference sequence). The CDR3 nucleotides are TGTGCCAGCAGCTTAGGGGCGGGAGGGGATGAGCAGTTCTTC. Amino acid sequence: CASSLGAGGDEQFF.

The chain employs TRBV29-1 and TRBJ1-2, with 8 nucleotides matching TRBD1. Germline assignment: CDR1 SQVTM and CDR2 ANQGSEA. The CDR3 is 15 amino acids. The junction had 12 bases not matched to a gene; V was cut back by 3 bases and J by 6 bases. CDR3 in amino acids: CSVDWTGRGNDGYTF. The CDR3 nucleotides are TGCAGCGTTGATTGGACAGGGCGGGGAAACGATGGCTACACCTTC.

In its sample, this clone was seen a few times. The chain joins TRBV11-3 to TRBJ1-1; 7 bases match TRBD1. The CDR3 runs 13 residues. Germline V gives CDR1 SGHNT, CDR2 YENEEA. V shed 3 bases, J shed 4 bases, and the junction held 2 bases outside the gene matches. This CDR3 reads CASSFQGGTEAFF. The CDR3 DNA follows: TGTGCCAGCAGCTTTCAGGGGGGCACTGAAGCTTTCTTT.

CDR3 bases: TGTGCCAGCAGACGGCCGGGGGGCCCTGACTACGAGCAGTACTTC. Translating gives CASRRPGGPDYEQYF. This chain links TRBV27 with TRBJ2-7, with D tentatively TRBD2 (7 bases). CDR3 length: 15 residues. V was shortened by 6 bases and J by 3 bases, with 18 bases between the two germline ends. The V gene's germline CDR1 is MNHEY and CDR2 SMNVEV (reference sequence).

This chain joins TRBV5-5 and TRBJ2-2; D unresolved. Trimming left V 0 bases short and J 6 bases short, with 3 bases between. Germline-derived CDR1 and CDR2 are SGHKS and YYEKEE (reference sequence). The CDR3 length is 12 residues. CDR3 nucleotide sequence: TGTGCCAGCAGCTTGGTCGCCGGGGAGCTGTTTTTT. Its translation: CASSLVAGELFF.

This clone was observed a handful of times. DNA for the CDR3: TGTGCCAGCAGCACGAGGACTAGCGGGAGTACCGGGGAGCTGTTTTTT. Translating gives CASSTRTSGSTGELFF. V usage is TRBV5-4 and J usage is TRBJ2-2, with 13 bases identical to TRBD2. Germline V lookup: CDR1 SGHNT, CDR2 YYREEE (reference sequence). Losses at the gene ends were 4 bases for V and 5 bases for J; bases not matched to a gene: 5. The CDR3 length is 16 residues.